The present T cell receptor (beta chain) was sequenced within a study of shared clonotypes between healthy human individuals. The authors ran the assay at deep level. TCRdb's copy holds only in-frame clones and misses some; the assay was immunoSEQ multiplex PCR. Seen here are over a million clones, around 98.5% observed once, and the top ten hold over 0.3%. The CDR3 has 16 amino acids. In germline, CDR1 is KGHSH, CDR2 LQKENI. V was clipped by 4 bases and J by 0 bases, with 13 bases between them. This sequence originates from a man aged 30 to 39 in good health. The sample was naive CD4+ T cells sorted from blood. Subset in this sample: CD45RA+ positively selected. This chain links TRBV18 with TRBJ2-1; D is unresolved. CDR3 loop: CASSQVGSRSYNEQFF. For the CDR3, the DNA is TGTGCCAGCTCACAAGTTGGCAGCCGCTCCTACAATGAGCAGTTCTTC.